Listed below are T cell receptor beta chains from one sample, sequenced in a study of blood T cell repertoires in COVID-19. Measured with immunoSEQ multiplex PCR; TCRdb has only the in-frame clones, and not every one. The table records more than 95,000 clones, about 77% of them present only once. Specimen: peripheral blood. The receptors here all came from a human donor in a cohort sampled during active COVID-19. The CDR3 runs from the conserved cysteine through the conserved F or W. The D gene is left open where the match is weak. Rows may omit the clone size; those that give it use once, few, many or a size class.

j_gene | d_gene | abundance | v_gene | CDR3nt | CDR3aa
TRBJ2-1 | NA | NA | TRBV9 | TGTGCCAGCAGCCTATATAGCGGATGGGGGACCTACAATGAGCAGTTCTTC | CASSLYSGWGTYNEQFF
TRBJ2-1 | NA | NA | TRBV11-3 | TGTGCCAGCAGCATTGGACAGACCCTAGCCTACAATGAGCAGTTCTTC | CASSIGQTLAYNEQFF
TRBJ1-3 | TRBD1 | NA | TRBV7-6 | TGTGCCAGCAGCTTGGGCCAGGGGGGTGGAAACACCATATATTTT | CASSLGQGGGNTIYF
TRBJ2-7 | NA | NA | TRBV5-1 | TGCGCCAGCAGCTTGGAGCGGCCCTCCTACGAGCAGTACTTC | CASSLERPSYEQYF
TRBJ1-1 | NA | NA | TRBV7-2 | TGTGCCAGCAGCTTAGGTCGGAGGGGGGGCCCCCGGAGGAACACTGAAGCTTTCTTT | CASSLGRRGGPRRNTEAFF
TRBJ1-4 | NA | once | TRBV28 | TGTGCCAGCAGTACCACGGAGGCCGGGGGGGAAAAACTGTTTTTT | CASSTTEAGGEKLFF
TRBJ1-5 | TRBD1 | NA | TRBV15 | TGTGCCACCAGCAGGGGGGGACAGGCCCAGCCCCAGCATTTT | CATSRGGQAQPQHF
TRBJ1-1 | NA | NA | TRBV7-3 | TGTGCCAGCAGCTCCACAGGGCAGCACACTGAAGCTTTCTTT | CASSSTGQHTEAFF
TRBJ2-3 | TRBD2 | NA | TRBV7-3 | TGTGCCAGCAGCCCACGACTAGCGGGGGGCACAGATACGCAGTATTTT | CASSPRLAGGTDTQYF
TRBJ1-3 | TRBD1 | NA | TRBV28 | TGTGCCAGCATCCCGGGGGACAGGCTACGAAACACCATATATTTT | CASIPGDRLRNTIYF
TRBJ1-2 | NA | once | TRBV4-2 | TGTGCCAGCAGCCAAGATACCGGGGTTGATGGCTACACCTTC | CASSQDTGVDGYTF
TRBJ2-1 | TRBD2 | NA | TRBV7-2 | TGTGCCAGCAGCTTATCCGGGACTAGTGTTGAGCAGTTCTTC | CASSLSGTSVEQFF
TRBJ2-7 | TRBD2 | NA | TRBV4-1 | TGCGCCAGCAGCCAAGATCCTGCTAGCGGCGAGCAGTACTTC | CASSQDPASGEQYF
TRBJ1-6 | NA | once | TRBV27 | TGTGCCAGCAGTTTGGGACAAAGAAATTCACCCCTCCACTTT | CASSLGQRNSPLHF
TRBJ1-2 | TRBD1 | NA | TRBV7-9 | TGTGCCAGCAGCTTAGAAGGGACAGGGAGCTATGGCTACACCTTC | CASSLEGTGSYGYTF
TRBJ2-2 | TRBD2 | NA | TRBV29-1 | TGCAGCGTTGTACTAGCGGGGGCCGGGGAGCTGTTTTTT | CSVVLAGAGELFF
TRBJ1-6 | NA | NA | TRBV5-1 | TGCGCCAGCAGCTTGGAACGGGGACTTTCACCCCTCCACTTT | CASSLERGLSPLHF
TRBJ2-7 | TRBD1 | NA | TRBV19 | TGTGCCAGTAGTAAAACAGGGGCCAGCTACGAGCAGTACTTC | CASSKTGASYEQYF
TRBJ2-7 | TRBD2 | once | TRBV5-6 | TGTGCCAGCAGCTTGTGGAATAGCGGGGGAGACGAGCAGTACTTC | CASSLWNSGGDEQYF
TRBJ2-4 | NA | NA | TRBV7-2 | TGTGCCAGCAGCTCACAGGGAAACATTCAGTACTTC | CASSSQGNIQYF
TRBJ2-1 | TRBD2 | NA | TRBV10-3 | TGTGCCACCAGTCCGGAGGCTAGCGGGAGAAGAAATGAGCAGTTCTTC | CATSPEASGRRNEQFF
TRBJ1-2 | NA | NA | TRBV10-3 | TGTGCCATCAGTGAGTCCAGGGACACGGGGAGCGGCTACACCTTC | CAISESRDTGSGYTF
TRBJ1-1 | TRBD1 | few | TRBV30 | TGTGCCTGGAGCGTATCAGGGGGAACTTCTTTCTTT | CAWSVSGGTSFF
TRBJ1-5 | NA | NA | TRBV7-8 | TGTGCCAGCACCTTAGGAATGGTGGGAATGGGGGGTAGCAATCAGCCCCAGCATTTT | CASTLGMVGMGGSNQPQHF
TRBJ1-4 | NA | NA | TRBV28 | TGTGCCAGCACTTCCCCGGGACTGGGTGAAAAACTGTTTTTT | CASTSPGLGEKLFF
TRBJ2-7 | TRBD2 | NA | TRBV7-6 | TGTGCCAGCAGCTCGACTAGCGGATACGAGCAGTACTTC | CASSSTSGYEQYF
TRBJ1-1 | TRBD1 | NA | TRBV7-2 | TGTGCCAGCAGCACAGGGGTGAACACTGAAGCTTTCTTT | CASSTGVNTEAFF
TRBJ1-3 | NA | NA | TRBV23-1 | TGCGCCAGCAAGAGTGATTCAGGCTCTGGAAACACCATATATTTT | CASKSDSGSGNTIYF
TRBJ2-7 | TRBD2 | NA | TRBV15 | TGTGCCACCAGCAGAGTCGGACTAGCGGGGAGAAACTACGAGCAGTACTTC | CATSRVGLAGRNYEQYF
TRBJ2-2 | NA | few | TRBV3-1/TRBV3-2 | TGTGCCAGCAGCCAACACGGGGAGCTGTTTTTT | CASSQHGELFF
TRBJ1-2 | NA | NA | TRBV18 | TGTGCCAGCTCACCGTTACAGGGTGATGCCAATGGCTACACCTTC | CASSPLQGDANGYTF
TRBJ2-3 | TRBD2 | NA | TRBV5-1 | TGCGCCAGCAGCTTGGTCCAGGCGGGGGGCACAGATACGCAGTATTTT | CASSLVQAGGTDTQYF
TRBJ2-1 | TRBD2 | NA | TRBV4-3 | TGCGCCAGCAGCCAACAACTAGCGGGAGTCTACAATGAGCAGTTCTTC | CASSQQLAGVYNEQFF
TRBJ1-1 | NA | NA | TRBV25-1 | TGTGCCAGCAGAACAGCCGGGGGATCGAACACTGAAGCTTTCTTT | CASRTAGGSNTEAFF
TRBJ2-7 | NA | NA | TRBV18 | TGTGCCAGCTCACCGGCCAGGGGTCCCTACGAGCAGTACTTC | CASSPARGPYEQYF
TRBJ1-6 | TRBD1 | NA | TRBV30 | TGTGCCTGGACCCAAACCGACAGGGGTCGGTCACCCCTCCACTTT | CAWTQTDRGRSPLHF
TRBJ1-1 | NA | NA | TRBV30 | TGTGCCTGGGGACAGTCGAACACTGAAGCTTTCTTT | CAWGQSNTEAFF
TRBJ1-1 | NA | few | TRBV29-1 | TGCAGCGTTGGGACGGGAATGAACACTGAAGCTTTCTTT | CSVGTGMNTEAFF
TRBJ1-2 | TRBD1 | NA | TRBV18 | TGTGCCAGCTCACCACCGTTCGGGGGCCAGGGGGTAGGCTACACCTTC | CASSPPFGGQGVGYTF
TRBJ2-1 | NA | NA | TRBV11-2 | TGTGCCAGCAGCCCAACGGAGGGAGCCTCCTACAATGAGCAGTTCTTC | CASSPTEGASYNEQFF
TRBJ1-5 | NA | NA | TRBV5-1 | TGCGCCAGCAGCCTTTCCGGGGTAGCCAATCAGCCCCAGCATTTT | CASSLSGVANQPQHF